Shown below are 23 T cell receptor beta chains from a single sample sequenced in a study of shared clonotypes between healthy human individuals. Sequenced by immunoSEQ multiplex PCR; TCRdb stores in-frame clones only, minus some. The sample includes about 1.5 million clones, around 98% of them seen just once. Sequenced sample: naive CD4+ T cells sorted from blood. Subset specified: CD45RA+ positively selected. These receptors were obtained from a man younger than 45 in good health.

This chain uses TRBV6-5 with TRBJ2-2, with D perhaps matching TRBD2 (5 bases). Looked up from germline, CDR1 is MNHEY and CDR2 is SVGAGI. V lost 5 bases and J 6 bases, leaving 13 bases between the germline ends. This CDR3 comprises 14 residues. CDR3: CASSQSTRAGELFF. The CDR3 nucleotides read TGTGCCAGCAGTCAGTCTACTAGGGCCGGGGAGCTGTTTTTT.

The chain is built from TRBV6-6 and TRBJ1-5; D perhaps matches TRBD1 (6 bases). CDR1 MNHNY and CDR2 SVGAGI come from the germline V gene (reference sequence). The V end lost 2 bases, the J end lost 6 bases, and 11 bases lay between the germline ends. The CDR3 covers 14 residues. The CDR3 loop is CASSYLGQFQPQHF. The CDR3 DNA reads TGTGCCAGCAGTTACCTTGGACAGTTTCAGCCCCAGCATTTT.

The chain couples TRBV28 to TRBJ2-1; 9 bases are a match to TRBD1. V shed 3 bases, J shed 3 bases, and the junction held 9 bases outside the gene matches. Per the germline V gene, CDR1 is MDHEN and CDR2 is SYDVKM. This CDR3 has 17 amino acids. The CDR3 DNA sequence: TGTGCCAGCAGTTTGTTGGACAGGGGCGGATACTACAATGAGCAGTTCTTC. This translates into CASSLLDRGGYYNEQFF. The variable domain in full, completed from reference TRBV28 and TRBJ2-1, reads DVKVTQSSRYLVKRTGEKVFLECVQDMDHENMFWYRQDPGLGLRLIYFSYDVKMKEKGDIPEGYSVSREKKERFSLILESASTNQTSMYLCASSLLDRGGYYNEQFFGPGTRLTVL.

The rearrangement uses TRBV28 and TRBJ1-5, with 9 bases matching TRBD1. The CDR3 covers 16 residues. Germline-derived CDR1 and CDR2 are MDHEN and SYDVKM. V shed 5 bases, J shed 5 bases, and the junction held 10 bases outside the gene matches. CDR3 bases: TGTGCCAGCAGTGAACAGACAGGGGGAGGCGATCAGCCCCAGCATTTT. This codes for CASSEQTGGGDQPQHF.

Details on this clone: This specimen includes other DNA sequences encoding the same CDR3. V gene TRBV14 combines with J gene TRBJ2-7; D remains ambiguous. CDR1 SGHDN and CDR2 FVKESK come from the germline V gene. V dropped 1 base and J dropped 2 bases, with 6 bases sitting between them. This CDR3 is built from 13 residues. CDR3: CASSQVIAYEQYF. Here the CDR3 DNA reads TGTGCCAGCAGCCAAGTTATAGCCTACGAGCAGTACTTC.

The CDR3 is CASSIVAGWDQETQYF. CDR3 coding DNA: TGTGCCAGTAGTATAGTGGCAGGGTGGGACCAAGAGACCCAGTACTTC. The chain combines TRBV19 with TRBJ2-5, with D tentatively TRBD1 (5 bases). This CDR3 spans 16 amino acids. Trimming stripped 1 base from V and 0 bases from J, with 12 bases between. The germline V gene has CDR1 LNHDA and CDR2 SQIVND (reference sequence).

This chain uses TRBV7-2 with TRBJ2-5, with 9 bases matching TRBD2. CDR3 length equals 16 residues. V lost 5 bases to trimming and J lost 4 bases; unmatched junction nucleotides: 11. Germline V lookup: CDR1 SGHTA, CDR2 FQGNSA. CDR3 sequence: CASSRRRGRAGETQYF. CDR3 coding DNA: TGTGCCAGCAGCCGGCGGCGCGGGAGGGCCGGAGAGACCCAGTACTTC. Full variable domain (remainder filled in from reference TRBV7-2 and TRBJ2-5): GAGVSQSPSNKVTEKGKDVELRCDPISGHTALYWYRQSLGQGLEFLIYFQGNSAPDKSGLPSDRFSAERTGGSVSTLTIQRTQQEDSAVYLCASSRRRGRAGETQYFGPGTRLLVL.

The chain carries TRBV10-1 and TRBJ2-7; D perhaps matches TRBD2 (5 bases). This CDR3 is built from 13 residues. CDR1 is WNHNN, CDR2 SYGVQD, per germline (reference sequence). V was cut by 6 bases and J by 5 bases, with 14 bases left in between. The CDR3 region has the DNA TGCGCCAGCAGGCGGGCCCCGGGCGACGAGCAGTACTTC. The encoded protein is CASRRAPGDEQYF.

The chain is built from TRBV5-4 and TRBJ2-7, with D possibly matching TRBD1 (6 bases). There are 12 residues in the CDR3. Germline V gene data show CDR1 as SGHNT and CDR2 as YYREEE (reference sequence). The germline V and J ends were trimmed by 3 bases and 12 bases, with 16 bases remaining between them. This CDR3 is CASSSSGTTVYF. CDR3 in DNA: TGTGCCAGCAGCTCCTCCGGGACAACCGTGTACTTC.

The V call is TRBV9, the J call TRBJ2-2; TRBD1 might be the D (5 bases). Trimming cost V 2 bases and J 0 bases, with 11 bases left between them. The germline CDR1 and CDR2 sequences are SGDLS and YYNGEE. The CDR3 has 16 residues. CDR3 sequence: CASSVEQGTNTGELFF. The CDR3 DNA reads TGTGCCAGCAGCGTCGAGCAGGGTACGAACACCGGGGAGCTGTTTTTT. Full variable domain (outside the CDR3, taken from reference TRBV9 and TRBJ2-2): DSGVTQTPKHLITATGQRVTLRCSPRSGDLSVYWYQQSLDQGLQFLIQYYNGEERAKGNILERFSAQQFPDLHSELNLSSLELGDSALYFCASSVEQGTNTGELFFGEGSRLTVL.

With regard to this clone: The sample carries other DNA sequences with the same CDR3. The V and J genes are TRBV5-1 and TRBJ2-7, with 10 bases fitting TRBD2. Germline values: CDR1 SGHRS, CDR2 YFSETQ. With 4 bases clipped from V and 1 base from J, the junction kept 2 bases outside the gene matches. This CDR3 has 14 residues. The CDR3 protein is CASSISGRSYEQYF. DNA for the CDR3: TGCGCCAGCAGCATTAGCGGGAGGTCCTACGAGCAGTACTTC.

The chain uses TRBV6-1 and TRBJ2-7, with TRBD2 matching over 7 bases. Germline CDR1 is MNHNS and CDR2 is SASEGT. This CDR3 comprises 14 residues. Trimming cost V 3 bases and J 2 bases; bases outside gene matches: 4. The chain's CDR3 is CASSEASGAYEQYF. The CDR3 DNA is TGTGCCAGCAGTGAGGCTAGCGGAGCCTACGAGCAGTACTTC.

The chain uses TRBV6-5 and TRBJ2-7; no clear D. The CDR3 has 16 amino acids. Deletions cut 2 bases from V and 3 bases from J, with 17 bases between. The germline CDR1 and CDR2 sequences are MNHEY and SVGAGI. The CDR3 here is CASSYPRAPTHYEQYF. The CDR3 nucleotides are TGTGCCAGCAGTTACCCTCGGGCCCCCACTCACTACGAGCAGTACTTC.

The CDR3 coding sequence is TGTGCCAGCAGTTCGGACAGGCAAAAGGTTGAAGCTTTCTTT. Its translation is CASSSDRQKVEAFF. The chain couples TRBV28 to TRBJ1-1; 7 bases agree with TRBD1. The germline gives CDR1 MDHEN, CDR2 SYDVKM. The CDR3 is made up of 14 amino acids. V lost 4 bases, J lost 7 bases, and 9 bases stayed unmatched.

The chain couples TRBV18 to TRBJ2-1, with TRBD2 identical over 8 bases. Per germline, CDR1 KGHSH and CDR2 LQKENI. The CDR3 length is 17 residues. V was pared by 3 bases and J by 7 bases, with 14 bases of the junction left unmatched. CDR3 protein: CASSPKSLSGSLNEQFF. The CDR3 region has the DNA TGTGCCAGCTCACCTAAGTCTTTGAGCGGGAGTTTAAATGAGCAGTTCTTC.

The chain couples TRBV28 to TRBJ2-6; no clear D. There are 15 residues in the CDR3. CDR1 is MDHEN and CDR2 is SYDVKM in the germline V gene. Trimming cost V 4 bases and J 0 bases, with 7 bases left between them. The CDR3, as DNA: TGTGCCAGCAGTTCTTCCCTCTCTGGGGCCAACGTCCTGACTTTC. It translates to CASSSSLSGANVLTF.

On this clone: The same CDR3 also results from other DNA sequences found in this sample. The CDR3 region is CASSVGLAGYTDTQYF. The CDR3 region has the DNA TGTGCCAGCAGCGTAGGATTAGCGGGCTACACAGATACGCAGTATTTT. This chain links TRBV9 with TRBJ2-3, with 7 positions matching TRBD2. The CDR3 length is 16 residues. V lost 0 bases and J lost 2; bases outside the gene matches: 6. CDR1 is SGDLS, CDR2 YYNGEE, per germline.

The chain is built from TRBV5-1 and TRBJ1-2; a weak D match, TRBD1 (5 bases). The CDR3 totals 16 residues. Trimming pared 0 bases from V and 5 bases from J, leaving 17 bases between. Germline V gene lookup returns CDR1 SGHRS and CDR2 YFSETQ. For the CDR3, the DNA is TGCGCCAGCAGCTTGGCCGGGGACGGAGAAATATATGGCTACACCTTC. It translates to CASSLAGDGEIYGYTF.

This chain uses TRBV18 with TRBJ1-5; D remains unclear. V dropped 5 bases and J dropped 11 bases, with 13 bases sitting between them. Germline values: CDR1 KGHSH, CDR2 LQKENI. The CDR3 runs to 12 residues. The CDR3 loop is CASSSTKSAQHF. The CDR3 nucleotides are TGTGCCAGCTCATCAACAAAATCAGCCCAGCATTTT.

This chain uses TRBV2 with TRBJ2-6, with a possible D match to TRBD2 (6 bases). Germline loops: CDR1 SNHLY, CDR2 FYNNEI. CDR3 length equals 14 residues. V lost 11 bases and J lost 4, with 15 bases in between. For the CDR3, the DNA is TGTGCCTCCAGCGGGCGTTCCGGGGCCAACGTCCTGACTTTC. It is translated as CASSGRSGANVLTF. Full variable domain (outside the CDR3, taken from reference TRBV2 and TRBJ2-6): EPEVTQTPSHQVTQMGQEVILRCVPISNHLYFYWYRQILGQKVEFLVSFYNNEISEKSEIFDDQFSVERPDGSNFTLKIRSTKLEDSAMYFCASSGRSGANVLTFGAGSRLTVL.

This chain uses TRBV5-1 with TRBJ1-4, with TRBD1 matching 10 bases. Losses at the gene ends were 1 base for V and 12 bases for J; bases not matched to a gene: 9. Per germline, CDR1 SGHRS and CDR2 YFSETQ. The CDR3 is made up of 15 amino acids. CDR3 sequence reads: CASSLSGTGEEELFF. CDR3 sequence (DNA): TGCGCCAGCAGCTTGAGTGGGACAGGGGAGGAAGAACTGTTTTTT.

This clone was seen a single time. The rearrangement uses TRBV28 and TRBJ2-7; possible D gene TRBD2, 6 bases. This CDR3 comprises 15 residues. Germline V gene lookup returns CDR1 MDHEN and CDR2 SYDVKM. V was shortened by 4 bases and J by 0 bases, with 13 bases between the two germline ends. The CDR3 sequence: CASSSPDGSSYEQYF. CDR3 bases: TGTGCCAGCAGTTCTCCTGACGGGAGCTCCTACGAGCAGTACTTC.

The chain is built from TRBV11-2 and TRBJ2-7; TRBD2 matches at 8 bases. This CDR3 has 13 amino acids. V trimming: 5 bases; J trimming: 3 bases; junction bases outside the gene matches: 3. Germline lookup yields CDR1 SGHAT and CDR2 FQNNGV. CDR3 nucleotide sequence: TGTGCCAGCAGCCATAGCGGGGTCTACGAGCAGTACTTC. Residues: CASSHSGVYEQYF.